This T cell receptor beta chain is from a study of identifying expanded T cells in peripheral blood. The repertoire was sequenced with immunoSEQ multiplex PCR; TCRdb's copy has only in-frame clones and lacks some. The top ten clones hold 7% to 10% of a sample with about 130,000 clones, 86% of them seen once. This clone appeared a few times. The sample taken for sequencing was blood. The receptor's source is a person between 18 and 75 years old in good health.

The CDR3 region has the DNA TGTGCCAGCCGGGGGGGCCGATCGAACACCGGGGAGCTGTTTTTT. It translates to CASRGGRSNTGELFF. The chain is built from TRBV6-1 and TRBJ2-2; 8 bases match TRBD2. Germline V gene sequence: CDR1 MNHNS, CDR2 SASEGT. Trimming at V came to 8 bases and at J to 0 bases, leaving 5 bases not matched to a gene. The CDR3 sequence is 15 residues long.